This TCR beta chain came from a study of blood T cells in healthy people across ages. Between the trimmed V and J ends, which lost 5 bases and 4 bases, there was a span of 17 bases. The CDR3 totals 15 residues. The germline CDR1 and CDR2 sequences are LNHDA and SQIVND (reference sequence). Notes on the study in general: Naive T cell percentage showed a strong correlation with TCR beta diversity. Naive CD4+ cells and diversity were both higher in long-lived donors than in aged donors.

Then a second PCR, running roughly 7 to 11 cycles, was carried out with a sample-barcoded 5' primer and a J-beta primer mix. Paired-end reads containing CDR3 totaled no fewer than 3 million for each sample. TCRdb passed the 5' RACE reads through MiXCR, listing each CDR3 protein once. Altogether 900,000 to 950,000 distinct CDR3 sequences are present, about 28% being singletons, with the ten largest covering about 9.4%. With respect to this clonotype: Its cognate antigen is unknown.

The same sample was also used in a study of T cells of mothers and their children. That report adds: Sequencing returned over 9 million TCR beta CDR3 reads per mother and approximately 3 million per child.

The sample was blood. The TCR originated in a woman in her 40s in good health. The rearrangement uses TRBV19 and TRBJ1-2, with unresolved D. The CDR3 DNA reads TGTGCCAGTAGTTCCCCGGGCAGAAACCCCTATGGCTACACCTTC. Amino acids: CASSSPGRNPYGYTF.